This is a list of T cell receptor beta chains from one sample in a study of OX40 agonist ivuxolimab in advanced cancers. The data were produced by immunoSEQ multiplex PCR, yet TCRdb's version contains in-frame clones alone and is incomplete. The table includes 60,000 to 75,000 clones, around 87% detected once. The material was CD4+ or CD8+ T cells sorted from blood, obtained in a trial of the OX40 agonist ivuxolimab. These receptors were obtained from an adult with an advanced solid tumor such as melanoma, head and neck, liver or kidney cancer. Both conserved end residues are part of each CDR3. Fields, in order: J gene, D gene, V gene, clone size, CDR3 DNA, CDR3 protein. A D gene is named only where the DNA matches it firmly. Rows may omit the clone size; those that give it use once, few, many or a size class.

TRBJ1-3 NA TRBV7-6 NA TGTGCCAGCAGCTTAGCCATGGACTCGTCTGGAAACACCATATATTTT CASSLAMDSSGNTIYF
TRBJ1-1 NA TRBV28 NA TGTGCCAGCAGTTCGATGGGCGTGAACACTGAAGCTTTCTTT CASSSMGVNTEAFF
TRBJ2-7 TRBD2 TRBV2 NA TGTGCCAGCCTAGCGGCGGCAGTCTACGAGCAGTACTTC CASLAAAVYEQYF
TRBJ2-5 NA TRBV4-2 NA TGTGCCAGCAGCCAACAAATAGGGGGGGGAGAGACCCAGTACTTC CASSQQIGGGETQYF
TRBJ2-2 TRBD2 TRBV9 NA TGTGCCAGCAGCGTTACTAGCGGGGTGGGCGGGGAGCTGTTTTTT CASSVTSGVGGELFF
TRBJ2-7 TRBD2 TRBV7-9 NA TGTGCCAGCAGCCGAGGGACTAGCGGGGCCTACGAGCAGTACTTC CASSRGTSGAYEQYF
TRBJ2-2 NA TRBV6-1 few TGTGCCAGCAAACGGGACTCCTACACCGGGGAGCTGTTTTTT CASKRDSYTGELFF
TRBJ2-1 NA TRBV19 NA TGTGCCTCAGTCGGGCTAGCTCAAAATGAGCAGTTCTTC CASVGLAQNEQFF
TRBJ2-5 NA TRBV10-3 NA TGTGCCATCAGCACTACTACAGGGTCAGGGGAGACCCAGTACTTC CAISTTTGSGETQYF
TRBJ2-5 TRBD1 TRBV19 NA TGTGCCAGTAGTCTCAGGGGGCGCCGGGAGACCCAGTACTTC CASSLRGRRETQYF
TRBJ1-1 NA TRBV2 few TGTGCCAGCAAATGGAGTCCGAACACTGAAGCTTTCTTT CASKWSPNTEAFF
TRBJ2-7 TRBD1 TRBV5-4 few TGTGCCAGCAGCTTCGACAGGGGAGTTTTGAAGGAGCAGTACTTC CASSFDRGVLKEQYF
TRBJ2-5 NA TRBV5-1 NA TGCGCCAGCAGCTTGGGGACCCTCCAGGGGGAGACCCAGTACTTC CASSLGTLQGETQYF